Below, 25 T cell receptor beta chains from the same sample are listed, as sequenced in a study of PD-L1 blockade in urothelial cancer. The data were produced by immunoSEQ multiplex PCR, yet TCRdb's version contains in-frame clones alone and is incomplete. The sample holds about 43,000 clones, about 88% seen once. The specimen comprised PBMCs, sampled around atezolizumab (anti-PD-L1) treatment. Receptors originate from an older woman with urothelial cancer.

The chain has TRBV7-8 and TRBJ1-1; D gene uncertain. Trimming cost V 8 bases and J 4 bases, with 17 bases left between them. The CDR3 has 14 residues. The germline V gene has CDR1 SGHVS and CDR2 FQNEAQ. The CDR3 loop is CASYLGRLGTEAFF. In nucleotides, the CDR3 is TGTGCCAGCTATTTGGGCCGGTTGGGCACTGAAGCTTTCTTT.

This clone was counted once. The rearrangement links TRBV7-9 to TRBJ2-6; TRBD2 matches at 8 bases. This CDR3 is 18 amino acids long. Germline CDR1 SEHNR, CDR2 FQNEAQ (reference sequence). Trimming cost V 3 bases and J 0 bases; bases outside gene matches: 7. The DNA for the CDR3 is TGTGCCAGCAGCTTGCGGGGGGCCTACTCCTCTGGGGCCAACGTCCTGACTTTC. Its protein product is CASSLRGAYSSGANVLTF.

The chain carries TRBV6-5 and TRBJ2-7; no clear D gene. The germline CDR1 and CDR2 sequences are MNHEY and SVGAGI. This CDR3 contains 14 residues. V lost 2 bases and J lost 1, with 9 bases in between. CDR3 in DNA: TGTGCCAGCAGTTACGGTGCGGTGTCCTACGAGCAGTACTTC. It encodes CASSYGAVSYEQYF.

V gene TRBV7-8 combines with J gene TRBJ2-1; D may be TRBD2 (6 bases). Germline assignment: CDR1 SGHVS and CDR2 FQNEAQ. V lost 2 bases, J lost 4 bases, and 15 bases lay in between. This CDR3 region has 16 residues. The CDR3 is CASSLKFSGIYNEQFF. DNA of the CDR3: TGTGCCAGCAGCTTAAAGTTTAGCGGAATATACAATGAGCAGTTCTTC.

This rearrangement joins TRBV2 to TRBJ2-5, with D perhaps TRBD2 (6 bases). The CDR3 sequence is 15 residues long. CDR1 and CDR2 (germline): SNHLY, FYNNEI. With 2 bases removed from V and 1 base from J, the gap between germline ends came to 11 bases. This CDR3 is CASSEFSGVQETQYF. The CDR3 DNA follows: TGTGCCAGCAGTGAATTTAGCGGAGTCCAAGAGACCCAGTACTTC.

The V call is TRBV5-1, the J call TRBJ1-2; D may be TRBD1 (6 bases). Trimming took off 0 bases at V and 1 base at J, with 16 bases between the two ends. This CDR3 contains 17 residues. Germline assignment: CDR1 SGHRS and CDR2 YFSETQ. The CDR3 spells CASSLGHRQVVNYGYTF. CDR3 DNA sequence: TGCGCCAGCAGCTTGGGCCACAGACAGGTCGTTAACTATGGCTACACCTTC.

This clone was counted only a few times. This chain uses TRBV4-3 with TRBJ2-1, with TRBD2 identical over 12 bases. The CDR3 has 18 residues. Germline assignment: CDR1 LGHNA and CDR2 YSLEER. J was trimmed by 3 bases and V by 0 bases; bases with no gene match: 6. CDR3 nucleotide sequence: TGCGCCAGCAGCCAAGACAGCTGGACTAGCGGGGTCTACAATGAGCAGTTCTTC. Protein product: CASSQDSWTSGVYNEQFF.

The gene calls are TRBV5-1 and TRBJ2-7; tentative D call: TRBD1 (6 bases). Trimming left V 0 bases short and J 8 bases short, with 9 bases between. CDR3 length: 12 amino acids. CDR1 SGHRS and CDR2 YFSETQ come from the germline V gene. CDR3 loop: CASSLAQGKQYF. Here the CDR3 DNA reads TGCGCCAGCAGCTTGGCACAGGGAAAGCAGTACTTC.

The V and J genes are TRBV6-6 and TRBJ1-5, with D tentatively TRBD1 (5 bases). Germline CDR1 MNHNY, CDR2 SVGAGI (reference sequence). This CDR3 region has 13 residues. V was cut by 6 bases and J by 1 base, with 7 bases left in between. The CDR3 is CASRTESNQPQHF. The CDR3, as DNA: TGTGCCAGCAGGACAGAGAGCAATCAGCCCCAGCATTTT.

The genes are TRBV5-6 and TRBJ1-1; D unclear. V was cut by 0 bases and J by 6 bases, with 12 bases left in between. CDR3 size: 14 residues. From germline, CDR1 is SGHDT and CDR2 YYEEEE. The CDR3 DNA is TGTGCCAGCAGCTTGGCCCCTCGAGGTTCTGAAGCTTTCTTT. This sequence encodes CASSLAPRGSEAFF.

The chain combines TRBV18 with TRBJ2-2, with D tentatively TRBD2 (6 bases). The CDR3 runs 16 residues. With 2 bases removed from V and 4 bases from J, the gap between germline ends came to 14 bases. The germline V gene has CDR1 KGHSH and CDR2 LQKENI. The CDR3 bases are TGTGCCAGCTCACCAAGAGGGGCCGGGGGCACCGGGGAGCTGTTTTTT. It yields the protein CASSPRGAGGTGELFF.

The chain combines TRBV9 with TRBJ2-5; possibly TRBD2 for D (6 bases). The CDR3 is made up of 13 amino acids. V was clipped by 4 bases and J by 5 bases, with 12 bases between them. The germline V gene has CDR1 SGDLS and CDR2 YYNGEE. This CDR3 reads CASSPGLGETQYF. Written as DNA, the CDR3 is TGTGCCAGCAGCCCGGGACTCGGGGAGACCCAGTACTTC. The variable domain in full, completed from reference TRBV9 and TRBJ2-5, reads DSGVTQTPKHLITATGQRVTLRCSPRSGDLSVYWYQQSLDQGLQFLIQYYNGEERAKGNILERFSAQQFPDLHSELNLSSLELGDSALYFCASSPGLGETQYFGPGTRLLVL.

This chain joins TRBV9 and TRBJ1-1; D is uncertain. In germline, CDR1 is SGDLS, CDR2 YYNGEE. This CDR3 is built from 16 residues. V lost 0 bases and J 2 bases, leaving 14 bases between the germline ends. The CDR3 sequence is CASSVGAGSLNTEAFF. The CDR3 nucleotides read TGTGCCAGCAGCGTAGGTGCAGGTTCCCTTAACACTGAAGCTTTCTTT.

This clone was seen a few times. The CDR3 nucleotides are TGCGCCAGCAGCTTGGAAGGGGCGAGGGGCTACACCTTC. The encoded protein is CASSLEGARGYTF. This rearrangement joins TRBV5-1 to TRBJ1-2, with a weak D call TRBD1 (5 bases). This CDR3 region has 13 residues. Between the trimmed V and J ends, which lost 0 bases and 8 bases, there was a span of 11 bases. From germline, CDR1 is SGHRS and CDR2 YFSETQ.

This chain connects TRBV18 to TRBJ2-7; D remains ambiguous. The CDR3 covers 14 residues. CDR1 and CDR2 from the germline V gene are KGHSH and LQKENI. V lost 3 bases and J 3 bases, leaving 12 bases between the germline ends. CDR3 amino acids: CASSPGRAGYEQYF. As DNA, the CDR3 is TGTGCCAGCTCACCGGGCAGAGCTGGCTACGAGCAGTACTTC.

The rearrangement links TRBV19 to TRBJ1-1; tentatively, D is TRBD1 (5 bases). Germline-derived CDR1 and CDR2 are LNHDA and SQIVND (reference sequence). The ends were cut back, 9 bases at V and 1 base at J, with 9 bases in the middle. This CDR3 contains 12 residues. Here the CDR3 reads CASLTGNTEAFF. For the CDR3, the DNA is TGTGCCAGCCTAACAGGGAACACTGAAGCTTTCTTT.

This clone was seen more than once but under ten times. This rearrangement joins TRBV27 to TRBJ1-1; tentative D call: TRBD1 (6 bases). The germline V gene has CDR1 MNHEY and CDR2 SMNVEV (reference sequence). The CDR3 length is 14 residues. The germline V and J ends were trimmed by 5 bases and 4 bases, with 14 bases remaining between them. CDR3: CASSPETGTTEAFF. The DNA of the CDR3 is TGTGCCAGCAGTCCCGAGACAGGCACCACTGAAGCTTTCTTT.

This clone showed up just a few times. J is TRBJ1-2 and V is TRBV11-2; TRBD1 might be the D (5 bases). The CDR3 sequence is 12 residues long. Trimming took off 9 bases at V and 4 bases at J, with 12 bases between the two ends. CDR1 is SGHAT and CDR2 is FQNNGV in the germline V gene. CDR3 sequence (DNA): TGTGCCAGTCAAGGGGTCGGCTATGGCTACACCTTC. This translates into CASQGVGYGYTF.

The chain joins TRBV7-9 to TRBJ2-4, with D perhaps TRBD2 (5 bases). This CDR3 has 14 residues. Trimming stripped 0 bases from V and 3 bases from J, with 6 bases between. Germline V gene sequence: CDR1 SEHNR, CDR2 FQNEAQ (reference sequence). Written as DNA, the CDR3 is TGTGCCAGCAGCTTAGCGGGGAGCAAAAACATTCAGTACTTC. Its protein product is CASSLAGSKNIQYF.

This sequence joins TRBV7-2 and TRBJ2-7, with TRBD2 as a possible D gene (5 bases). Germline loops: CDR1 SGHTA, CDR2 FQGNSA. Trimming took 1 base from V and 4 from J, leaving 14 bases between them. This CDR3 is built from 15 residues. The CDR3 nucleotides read TGTGCCAGCAGCTTAGGTCGGGAATCTCTATACGAGCAGTACTTC. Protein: CASSLGRESLYEQYF.

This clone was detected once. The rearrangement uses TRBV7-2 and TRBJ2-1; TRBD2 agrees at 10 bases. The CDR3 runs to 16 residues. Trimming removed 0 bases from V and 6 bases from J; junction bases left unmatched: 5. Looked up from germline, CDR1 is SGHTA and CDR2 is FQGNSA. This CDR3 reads CASSLAGLASVNEQFF. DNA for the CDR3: TGTGCCAGCAGCTTAGCGGGACTAGCGTCGGTCAATGAGCAGTTCTTC.

The CDR3 loop is CASSEDRNTEAFF. In DNA, the CDR3 is TGTGCCAGCAGTGAAGACAGGAACACTGAAGCTTTCTTT. The V call is TRBV2, the J call TRBJ1-1; no definite D call. Trimming removed 1 base at V and 1 base at J, with 4 bases between. In germline, CDR1 is SNHLY, CDR2 FYNNEI. The CDR3 extends over 13 amino acids. The complete variable domain, with remaining parts taken from reference TRBV2 and TRBJ1-1, reads EPEVTQTPSHQVTQMGQEVILRCVPISNHLYFYWYRQILGQKVEFLVSFYNNEISEKSEIFDDQFSVERPDGSNFTLKIRSTKLEDSAMYFCASSEDRNTEAFFGQGTRLTVV.

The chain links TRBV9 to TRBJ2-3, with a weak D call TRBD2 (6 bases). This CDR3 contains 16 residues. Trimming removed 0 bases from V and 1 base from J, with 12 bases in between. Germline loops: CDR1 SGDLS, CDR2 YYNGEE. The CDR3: CASSVEASAGTDTQYF. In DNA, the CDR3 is TGTGCCAGCAGCGTAGAGGCTAGCGCCGGCACAGATACGCAGTATTTT. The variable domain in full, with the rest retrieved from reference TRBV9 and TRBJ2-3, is DSGVTQTPKHLITATGQRVTLRCSPRSGDLSVYWYQQSLDQGLQFLIQYYNGEERAKGNILERFSAQQFPDLHSELNLSSLELGDSALYFCASSVEASAGTDTQYFGPGTRLTVL.

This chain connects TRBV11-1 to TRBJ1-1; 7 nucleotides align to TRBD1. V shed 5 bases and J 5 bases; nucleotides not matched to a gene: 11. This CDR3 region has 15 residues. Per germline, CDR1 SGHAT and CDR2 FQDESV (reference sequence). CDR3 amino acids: CASSNTGVGETEAFF. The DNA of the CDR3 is TGTGCCAGCAGCAACACAGGGGTGGGGGAGACTGAAGCTTTCTTT.

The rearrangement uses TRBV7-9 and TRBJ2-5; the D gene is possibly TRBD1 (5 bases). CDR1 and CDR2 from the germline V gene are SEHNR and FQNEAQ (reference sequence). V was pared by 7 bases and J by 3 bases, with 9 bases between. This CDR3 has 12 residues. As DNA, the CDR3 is TGTGCCAGCAACGGACAAGAAGAGACCCAGTACTTC. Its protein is CASNGQEETQYF.